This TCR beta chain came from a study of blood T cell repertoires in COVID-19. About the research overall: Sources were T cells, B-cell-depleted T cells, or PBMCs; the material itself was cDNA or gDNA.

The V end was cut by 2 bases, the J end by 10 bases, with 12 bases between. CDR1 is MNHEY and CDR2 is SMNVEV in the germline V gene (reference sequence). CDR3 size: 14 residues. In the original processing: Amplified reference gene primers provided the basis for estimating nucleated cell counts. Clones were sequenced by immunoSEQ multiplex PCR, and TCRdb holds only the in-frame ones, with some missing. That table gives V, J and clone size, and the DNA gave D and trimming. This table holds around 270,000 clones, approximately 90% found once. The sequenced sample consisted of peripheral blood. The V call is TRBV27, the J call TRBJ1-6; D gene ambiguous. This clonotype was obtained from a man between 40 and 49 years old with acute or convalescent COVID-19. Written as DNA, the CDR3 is TGTGCCAGCAGTTTACGTCCAATGGGCTCACCCCTCCACTTT. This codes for CASSLRPMGSPLHF.